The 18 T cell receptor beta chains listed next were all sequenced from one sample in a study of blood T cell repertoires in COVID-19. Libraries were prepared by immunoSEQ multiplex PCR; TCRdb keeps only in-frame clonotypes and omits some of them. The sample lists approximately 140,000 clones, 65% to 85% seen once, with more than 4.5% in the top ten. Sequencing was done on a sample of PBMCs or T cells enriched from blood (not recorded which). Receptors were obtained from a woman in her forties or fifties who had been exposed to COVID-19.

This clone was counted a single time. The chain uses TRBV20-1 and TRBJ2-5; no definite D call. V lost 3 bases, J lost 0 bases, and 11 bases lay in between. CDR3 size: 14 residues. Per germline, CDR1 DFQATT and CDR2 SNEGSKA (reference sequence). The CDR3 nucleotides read TGCAGTGCTAGTAATACTTACTACCAAGAGACCCAGTACTTC. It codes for CSASNTYYQETQYF.

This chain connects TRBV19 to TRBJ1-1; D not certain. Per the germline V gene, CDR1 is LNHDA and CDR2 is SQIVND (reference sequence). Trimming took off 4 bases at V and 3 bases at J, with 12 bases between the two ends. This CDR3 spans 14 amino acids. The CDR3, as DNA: TGTGCCAGTAGTACGAACAGTGGCCACACTGAAGCTTTCTTT. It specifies CASSTNSGHTEAFF.

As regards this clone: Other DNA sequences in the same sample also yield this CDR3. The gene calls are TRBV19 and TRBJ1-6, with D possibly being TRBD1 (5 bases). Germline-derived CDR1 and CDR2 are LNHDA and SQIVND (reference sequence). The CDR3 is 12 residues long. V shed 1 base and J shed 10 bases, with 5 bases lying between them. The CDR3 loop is CASSIGGSPLHF. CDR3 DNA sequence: TGTGCCAGTAGTATAGGGGGCTCACCCCTCCACTTT.

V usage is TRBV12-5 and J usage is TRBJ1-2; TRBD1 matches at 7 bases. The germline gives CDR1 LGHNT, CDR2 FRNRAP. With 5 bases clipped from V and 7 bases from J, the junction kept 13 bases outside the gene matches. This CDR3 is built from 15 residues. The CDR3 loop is CASGTSNRGLGGYTF. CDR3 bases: TGTGCTAGTGGTACATCGAACAGGGGCCTGGGTGGCTACACCTTC.

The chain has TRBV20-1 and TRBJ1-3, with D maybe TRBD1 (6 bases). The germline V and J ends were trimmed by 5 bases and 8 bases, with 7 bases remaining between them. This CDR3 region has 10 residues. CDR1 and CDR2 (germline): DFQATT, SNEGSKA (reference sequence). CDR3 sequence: CSAYRDTIYF. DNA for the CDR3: TGCAGTGCTTACAGGGACACCATATATTTT.

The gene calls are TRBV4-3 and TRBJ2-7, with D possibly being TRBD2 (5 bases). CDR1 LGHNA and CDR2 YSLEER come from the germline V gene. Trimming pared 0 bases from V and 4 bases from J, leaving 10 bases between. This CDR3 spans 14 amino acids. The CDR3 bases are TGCGCCAGCAGCCAAGAGAGCGGCCGTTACGAGCAGTACTTC. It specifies CASSQESGRYEQYF.

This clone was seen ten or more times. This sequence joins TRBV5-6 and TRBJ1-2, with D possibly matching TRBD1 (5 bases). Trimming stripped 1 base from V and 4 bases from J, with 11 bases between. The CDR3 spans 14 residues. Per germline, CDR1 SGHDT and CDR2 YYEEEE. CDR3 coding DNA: TGTGCCAGCAGCTTGCTTTTGGGGCCCTATGGCTACACCTTC. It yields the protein CASSLLLGPYGYTF.

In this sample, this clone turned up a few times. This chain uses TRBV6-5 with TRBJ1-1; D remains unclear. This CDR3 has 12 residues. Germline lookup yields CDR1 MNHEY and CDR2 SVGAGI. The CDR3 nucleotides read TGTGTTGCAGGTCGTACGAACACTGAAGCTTTCTTT. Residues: CVAGRTNTEAFF.

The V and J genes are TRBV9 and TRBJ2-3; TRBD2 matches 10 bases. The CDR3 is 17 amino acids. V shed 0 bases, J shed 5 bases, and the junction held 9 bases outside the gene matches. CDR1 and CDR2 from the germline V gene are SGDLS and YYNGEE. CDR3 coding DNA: TGTGCCAGCAGCGTAGTAGGTAGCGGGGGGTTGAAAGATACGCAGTATTTT. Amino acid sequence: CASSVVGSGGLKDTQYF.

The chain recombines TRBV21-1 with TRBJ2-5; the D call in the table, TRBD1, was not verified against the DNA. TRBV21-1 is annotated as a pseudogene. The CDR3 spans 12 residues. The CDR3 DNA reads TGTGCCAGCAGCAAAGCCAGGGAGACCCAGTACTTC. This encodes CASSKARETQYF.

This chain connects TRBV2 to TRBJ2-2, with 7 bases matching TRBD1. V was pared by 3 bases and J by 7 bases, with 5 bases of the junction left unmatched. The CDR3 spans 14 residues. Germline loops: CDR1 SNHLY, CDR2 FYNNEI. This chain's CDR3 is CASSETGLIGELFF. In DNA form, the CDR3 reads TGTGCCAGCAGTGAGACAGGGCTCATCGGGGAGCTGTTTTTT.

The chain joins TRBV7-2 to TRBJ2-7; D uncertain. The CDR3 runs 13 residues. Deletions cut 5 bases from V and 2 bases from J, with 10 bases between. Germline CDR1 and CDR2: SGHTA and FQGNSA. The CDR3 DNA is TGTGCCAGCAGCCCCCCCGTAGCCTACGAGCAGTACTTC. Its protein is CASSPPVAYEQYF.

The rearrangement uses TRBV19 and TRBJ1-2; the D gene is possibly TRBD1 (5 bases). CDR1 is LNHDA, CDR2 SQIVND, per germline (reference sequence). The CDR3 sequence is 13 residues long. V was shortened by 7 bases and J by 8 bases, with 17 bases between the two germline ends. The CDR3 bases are TGTGCCAGTACCCTGGGGGGATACCAGGGCTACACCTTC. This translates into CASTLGGYQGYTF.

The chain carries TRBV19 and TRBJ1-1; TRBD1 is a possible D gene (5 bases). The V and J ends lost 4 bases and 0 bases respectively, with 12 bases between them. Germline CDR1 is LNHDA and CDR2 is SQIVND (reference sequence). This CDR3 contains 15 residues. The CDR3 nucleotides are TGTGCCAGTAGTAGATCGACAGTCATGAACACTGAAGCTTTCTTT. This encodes CASSRSTVMNTEAFF.

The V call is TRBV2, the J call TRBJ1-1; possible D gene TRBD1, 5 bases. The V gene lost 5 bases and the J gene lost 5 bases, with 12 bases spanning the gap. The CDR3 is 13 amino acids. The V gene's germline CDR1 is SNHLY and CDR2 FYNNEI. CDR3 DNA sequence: TGTGCCAGCAGTTGGAAGGGGTGGACTGAAGCTTTCTTT. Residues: CASSWKGWTEAFF.

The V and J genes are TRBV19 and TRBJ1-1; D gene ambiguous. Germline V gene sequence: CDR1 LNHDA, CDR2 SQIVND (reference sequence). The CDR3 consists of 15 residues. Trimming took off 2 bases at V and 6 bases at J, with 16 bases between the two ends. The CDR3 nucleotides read TGTGCCAGTAGTATAAACAAAGTTCCCTTGCCTGAAGCTTTCTTT. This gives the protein CASSINKVPLPEAFF.

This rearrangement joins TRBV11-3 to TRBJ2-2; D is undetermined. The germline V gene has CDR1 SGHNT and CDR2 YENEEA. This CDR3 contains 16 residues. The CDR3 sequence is CSFTAYAPGNTGELFF. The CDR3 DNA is TGTTCCTTTACCGCCTACGCGCCTGGGAACACCGGGGAGCTGTTTTTT.

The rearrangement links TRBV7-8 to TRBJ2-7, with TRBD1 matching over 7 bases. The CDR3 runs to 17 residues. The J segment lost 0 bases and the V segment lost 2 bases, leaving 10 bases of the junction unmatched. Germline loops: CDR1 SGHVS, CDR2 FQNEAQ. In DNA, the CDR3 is TGTGCCAGCAGCTTACCTCAGGGACAGTTGAACTCCTACGAGCAGTACTTC. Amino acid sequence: CASSLPQGQLNSYEQYF.